The source of this TCR beta chain is a study of control samples from healthy donors and cancer patients. J was trimmed by 3 bases and V by 1 base; bases with no gene match: 11. There are 18 residues in the CDR3. CDR1 LGHDT and CDR2 YNNKEL come from the germline V gene (reference sequence). Measured with immunoSEQ multiplex PCR; TCRdb has only the in-frame clones, and not every one. The sample shows more than 25,000 clones, roughly 91% of them seen only once. The source of this sequence is a man in his fifties with lung cancer. The chain is built from TRBV3-1 (or the pseudogene TRBV3-2) and TRBJ1-5; 8 nucleotides match TRBD1. The specimen was PBMCs. The CDR3 here is CASSQGEQGEVNNQPQHF. The CDR3 DNA follows: TGTGCCAGCAGCCAAGGGGAACAGGGGGAAGTGAACAATCAGCCCCAGCATTTT.